This TCR beta chain was sequenced for a study of regulatory T cells in long-lasting Graves disease. The study, taken as a whole, reports: Persistent cases of Graves' showed reduced TCR diversity relative to newly diagnosed patients.

For TCR beta, libraries came from iRepertoire HTBI primers and Arm-PCR of CDR3 regions. TCRdb reprocessed the multiplex PCR reads via MiXCR and lists one record per CDR3 protein. The profile covers roughly 440,000 distinct CDR3 sequences, with about 15% appearing a single time and about 23% taken by the ten largest. Time point in this sample: newly diagnosed GD, antithyroid drugs for less than 3 months. RNA extracted from PBMCs served as the sequencing template. To note about this clonotype: As yet, its antigen is unknown.

Separately, the same data were catalogued under a study of T cells in Graves' hyperthyroidism and ophthalmopathy. As that study records: Uncontrolled infections, other autoimmune diseases, pregnancy or lactation led to exclusion of patients.

Sequencing was performed on peripheral blood mononuclear cells (PBMCs), taken at new diagnosis, from a patient treated with antithyroid drugs. The receptor comes from a woman between 18 and 29 years old with Graves disease.

CDR3 in amino acids: CASSMRQGSHGELFF. The DNA for the CDR3 is TGTGCCAGCAGTATGAGACAGGGTTCGCACGGGGAGCTGTTTTTT. The chain joins TRBV27 to TRBJ2-2, with 7 bases identical to TRBD1. Germline V gene sequence: CDR1 MNHEY, CDR2 SMNVEV (reference sequence). V shed 5 bases and J 7 bases; nucleotides not matched to a gene: 10. CDR3 size: 15 residues.